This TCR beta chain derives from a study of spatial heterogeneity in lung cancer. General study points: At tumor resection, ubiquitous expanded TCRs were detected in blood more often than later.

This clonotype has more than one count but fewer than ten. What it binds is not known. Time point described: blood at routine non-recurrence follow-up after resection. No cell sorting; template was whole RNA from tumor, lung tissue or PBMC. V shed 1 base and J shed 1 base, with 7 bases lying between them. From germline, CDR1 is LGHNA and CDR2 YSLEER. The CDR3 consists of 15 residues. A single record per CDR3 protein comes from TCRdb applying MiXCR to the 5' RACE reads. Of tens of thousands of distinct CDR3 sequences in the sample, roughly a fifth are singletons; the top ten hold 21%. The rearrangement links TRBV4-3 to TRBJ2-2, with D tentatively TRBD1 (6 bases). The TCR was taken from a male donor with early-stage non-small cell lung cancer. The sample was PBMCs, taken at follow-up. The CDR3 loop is CASSQADRNTGELFF. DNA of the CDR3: TGCGCCAGCAGCCAAGCGGACAGGAACACCGGGGAGCTGTTTTTT.